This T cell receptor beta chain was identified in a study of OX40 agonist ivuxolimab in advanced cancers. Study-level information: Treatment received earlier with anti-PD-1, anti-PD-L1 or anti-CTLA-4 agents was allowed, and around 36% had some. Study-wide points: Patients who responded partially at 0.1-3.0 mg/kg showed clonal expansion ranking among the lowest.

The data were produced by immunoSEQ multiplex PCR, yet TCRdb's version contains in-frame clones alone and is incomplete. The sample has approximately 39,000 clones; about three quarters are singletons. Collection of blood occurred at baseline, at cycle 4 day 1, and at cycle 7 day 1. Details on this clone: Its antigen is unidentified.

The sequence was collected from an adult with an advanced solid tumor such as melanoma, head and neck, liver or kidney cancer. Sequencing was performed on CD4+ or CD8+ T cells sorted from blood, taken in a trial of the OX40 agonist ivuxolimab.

CDR3 sequence reads: CAWSYRESTDTQYF. Written as DNA, the CDR3 is TGTGCCTGGAGCTACAGGGAGTCCACAGATACGCAGTATTTT. This chain connects TRBV30 to TRBJ2-3; possibly TRBD1 for D (6 bases). The CDR3 covers 14 residues. Trimming stripped 3 bases from V and 2 bases from J, with 12 bases between. CDR1 GTSNPN and CDR2 SVGIG come from the germline V gene (reference sequence).